This TCR beta chain appears in the sequencing data of a study of CD8+ T cells in alopecia areata. Study context: Among treated patients, oral tofacitinib was administered at 5 to 10 mg twice daily. Tofacitinib administration persisted for 6 to 18 months, succeeded by 6 months off drug.

As to treatment: oral pan-JAK inhibitor, 5-10 mg twice daily. Overall study results and limits: Under tofacitinib, numerous expanded lesional clonotypes remained detectable in scalp and blood.

Extracted from the samples, RNA was reverse transcribed into cDNA to serve as the sequencing template. The method was immunoSEQ multiplex PCR; TCRdb's version includes in-frame clones alone and lacks a portion of them. Of fewer than 110,000 clones in the sample, 55% to 75% were seen once. For this clone: Antigen unknown.

Germline values: CDR1 MGHDK, CDR2 SYGVNS. V lost 5 bases, J lost 1 base, and 14 bases lay in between. The length of the CDR3 is 15 residues. The sequences come from CD8+ T cells sorted from blood, collected at approximately week 56, from a patient treated with tofacitinib. This TCR was sampled from a human donor with alopecia areata. This rearrangement joins TRBV25-1 to TRBJ1-1; TRBD1 is a possible D gene (5 bases). CDR3 amino acids: CASSLAGGGNTEAFF. The CDR3 DNA reads as TGTGCCAGCAGTTTAGCGGGGGGTGGGAACACTGAAGCTTTCTTT.